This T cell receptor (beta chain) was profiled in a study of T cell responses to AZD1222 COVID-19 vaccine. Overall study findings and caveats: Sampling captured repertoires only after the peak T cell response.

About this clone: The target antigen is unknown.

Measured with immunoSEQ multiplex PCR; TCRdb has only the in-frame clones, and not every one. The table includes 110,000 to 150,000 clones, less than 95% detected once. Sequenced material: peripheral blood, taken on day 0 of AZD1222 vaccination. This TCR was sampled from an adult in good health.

The CDR3 loop reads CASSSRFSGNTIYF. For the CDR3, the DNA is TGTGCCAGCAGCTCCCGATTTTCCGGAAACACCATATATTTT. The chain links TRBV7-9 to TRBJ1-3; no clear D. V was cut by 4 bases and J by 4 bases, with 11 bases left in between. The CDR3 sequence is 14 residues long. Per the germline V gene, CDR1 is SEHNR and CDR2 is FQNEAQ (reference sequence).